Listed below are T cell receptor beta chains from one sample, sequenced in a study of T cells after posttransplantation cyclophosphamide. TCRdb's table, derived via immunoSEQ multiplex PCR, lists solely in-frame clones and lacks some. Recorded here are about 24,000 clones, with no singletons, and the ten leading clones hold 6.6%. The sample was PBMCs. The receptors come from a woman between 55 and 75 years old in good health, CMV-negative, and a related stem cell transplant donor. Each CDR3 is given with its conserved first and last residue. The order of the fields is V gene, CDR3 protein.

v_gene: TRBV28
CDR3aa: CASSMYEPTGELFF

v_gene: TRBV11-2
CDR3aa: CASSIGGLAKNIQYF

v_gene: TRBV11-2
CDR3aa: CASSVRSGGYTGELFF

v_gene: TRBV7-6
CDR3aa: CASTAGGNQPQHF

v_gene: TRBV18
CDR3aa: CASSPESSYNSPLHF

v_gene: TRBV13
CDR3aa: CASSPGGYYGYTF

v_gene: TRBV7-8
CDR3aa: CASSLASRVGELFF

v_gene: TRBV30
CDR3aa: CAWSEVAGDTDTQYF

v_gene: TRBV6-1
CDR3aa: CASIVLAGGPNEQYF

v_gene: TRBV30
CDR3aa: CACNREDGYNSPLHF

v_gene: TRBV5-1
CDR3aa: CASSFTGQGFGNEQFF

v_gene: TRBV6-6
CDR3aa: CASSYKAGGPPNEQFF

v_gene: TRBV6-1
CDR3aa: CASRPGQGLSYEQYF

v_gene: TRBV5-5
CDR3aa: CAGSSSAYEQYF

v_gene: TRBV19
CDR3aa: CASSGTVVTNYGYTF

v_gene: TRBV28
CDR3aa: CASSSKLQGVKKEKLFF

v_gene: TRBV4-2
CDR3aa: CASSIVKAGARGTDTQYF

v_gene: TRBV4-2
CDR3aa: CASSPTAGGGNQPQHF

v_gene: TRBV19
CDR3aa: CASSMTSGAAGELFF

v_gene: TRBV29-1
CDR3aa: CSVANSHTEAFF

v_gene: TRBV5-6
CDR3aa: CASSLAQGFASYNEQFF

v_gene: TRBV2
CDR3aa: CASRQGATDTQYF

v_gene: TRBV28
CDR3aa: CASSLEGQGIAGELFF

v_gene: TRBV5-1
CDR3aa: CASSLADREHSPLHF

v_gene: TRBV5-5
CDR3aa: CASSPRQGRQPQHF

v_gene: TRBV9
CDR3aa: CASSVGGGENYGYTF

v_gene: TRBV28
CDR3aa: CASSLSVGTGELFF

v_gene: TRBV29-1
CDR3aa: CSVEGVELPSVGGGTQYF

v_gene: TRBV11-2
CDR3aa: CASSRIGGPGNEQFF

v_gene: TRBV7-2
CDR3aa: CASSLGRLAGQETQYF

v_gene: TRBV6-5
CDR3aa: CASSSAGRGPQHF

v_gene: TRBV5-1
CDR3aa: CASSLEWTGFTDTQYF

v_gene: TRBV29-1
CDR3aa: CSVAGTVNTGELFF

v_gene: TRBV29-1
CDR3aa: CSVETVSSGYTF

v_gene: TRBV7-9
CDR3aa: CASTATGGNSPLHF

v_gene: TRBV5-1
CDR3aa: CASSLGDLRTDTQYF

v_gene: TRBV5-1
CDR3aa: CASSLGWAGNYNEQFF

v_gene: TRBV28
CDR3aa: CASSLSTGLIHGYTF

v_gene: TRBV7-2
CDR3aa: CASSLGLAGGQETQYF

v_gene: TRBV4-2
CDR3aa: CASSPAGGQQETQYF

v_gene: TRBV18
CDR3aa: CASSSEGRGSTDTQYF

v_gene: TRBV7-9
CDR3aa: CASSLGPSGEETQYF

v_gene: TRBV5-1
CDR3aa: CASSPRGGTGAQETQYF

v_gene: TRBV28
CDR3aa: CASSPGLAARYNEQFF

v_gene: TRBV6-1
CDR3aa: CATHGQNLYNSPLHF

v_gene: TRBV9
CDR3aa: CASSVGTGSSNQPQHF

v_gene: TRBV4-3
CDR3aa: CASSQDRGISNQPQHF

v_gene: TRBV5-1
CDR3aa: CASSLGLDEQYF